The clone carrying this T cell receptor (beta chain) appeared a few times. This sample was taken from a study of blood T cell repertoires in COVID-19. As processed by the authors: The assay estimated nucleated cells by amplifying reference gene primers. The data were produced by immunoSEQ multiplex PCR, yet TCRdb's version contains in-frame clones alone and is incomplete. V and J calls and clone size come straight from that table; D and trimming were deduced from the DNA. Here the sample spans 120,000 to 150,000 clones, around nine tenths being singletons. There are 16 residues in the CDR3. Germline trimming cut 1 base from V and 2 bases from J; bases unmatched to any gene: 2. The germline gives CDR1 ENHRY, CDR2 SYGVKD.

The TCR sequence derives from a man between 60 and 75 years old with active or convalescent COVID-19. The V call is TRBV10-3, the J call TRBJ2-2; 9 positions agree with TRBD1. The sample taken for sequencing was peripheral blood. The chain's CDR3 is CAISEWGQGNTGELFF. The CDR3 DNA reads TGTGCCATCAGTGAGTGGGGACAGGGAAACACCGGGGAGCTGTTTTTT.